This T cell receptor (beta chain) was documented in a study of T cell repertoires in cytomegalovirus infection (dated by TCRdb to the late 2010s). Context from the whole study: The HLA type of each donor mattered for the analysis, because public TCR beta signatures pointed to carriage of CMV infection along with the matching HLA type. General study outcomes and caveats: In both this cohort and an independent cohort of under 450 donors, the cumulative frequency of public TCR beta family members distinguished carriers of CMV infection plus the relevant HLA type. The ex vivo response was dominated by HLA-C-restricted CMV-specific TCR beta clonotypes, and the single most frequent clonotype in two of eight donors was supplied by these HLA-C-restricted clonotypes.

The germline V and J ends show losses of 4 bases and 7 bases respectively, and no gene match explains 7 bases of the junction. Counted from cysteine to phenylalanine, this CDR3 has 14 amino acids. The kept DNA is CDR3 alone, 42 bases in frame from the first base. The germline V gene sets CDR1 to SGHTA and CDR2 to FQGNSA. The sample was run on an Illumina HiSeq 1500. TCRdb passed the public sequencing reads through fastp at Q25 and MiXCR, retaining productive beta sequences. Rows merge per CDR3 protein into single entries with the most common DNA and genes. The sample contains about 190,000 distinct CDR3 sequences, roughly 9.8% of them found a single time. The ten largest clones represent around 4.4% of the sample. This clonotype was counted many times. Its specific antigen is unknown. No clone much larger than this one lies a single base away; base qualities are absent.

The chain couples TRBV7-2 to TRBJ2-7; 10 bases in between match TRBD1. This TCR was recovered from a human donor in good health (CMV status not recorded). Some clones in this sample may be carry-over from other donors' samples. Sample: PBMCs. The encoded CDR3 is CASSWRQGAKEQYF. The DNA reads as follows: TGTGCCAGCAGCTGGCGACAGGGGGCGAAGGAGCAGTACTTC. This CDR3, with the reference TRBV7-2 and TRBJ2-7 proteins standing in past its ends, gives the full variable domain GAGVSQSPSNKVTEKGKDVELRCDPISGHTALYWYRQSLGQGLEFLIYFQGNSAPDKSGLPSDRFSAERTGGSVSTLTIQRTQQEDSAVYLCASSWRQGAKEQYFGPGTRLTVT.